This T cell receptor (beta chain) was profiled in a study of blood T cell repertoires in COVID-19 (dated by TCRdb to the early 2020s). Turning to the overall study: Samples from collaborators originated in the United States, Italy and Spain and spanned both the acute and convalescent phases of COVID-19. HLA class I and class II types, where available, came from metadata supplied by the sample provider rather than from assay-based typing. The repertoires were released in a freely available public database meant as a resource for research on the immune response to SARS-CoV-2. Samples were obtained from the ongoing ImmuneRACE study (first 160 participants) and from over 1,000 subjects provided by 6 global collaborators. A de-identified subject ID, COVID-19 status, age in years and sex were almost always included in the sample metadata. Subjects who had been exposed to COVID-19, were actively infected with it, or had recovered from it provided the deeply sampled blood TCRbeta repertoires that made up the dataset. The material from the prospective study consisted of cDNA or gDNA derived from T cells, B-cell-depleted T cells, or PBMCs.

V lost 1 base and J lost 3 bases; the stretch between them is 6 bases long. From a lookup of the germline V gene, CDR1 and CDR2 are KGHSH and LQKENI. The CDR3 contains 14 residues, cysteine and phenylalanine counted. The sequence is cut down to CDR3 DNA, 42 bases in frame from base 1. Findings and caveats that apply to the study as a whole: The amount of clinical and demographic metadata varied by source and participant and was provided uncurated.

The immunoSEQ Assay, a bias-controlled multiplex PCR, was used to amplify TCRbeta CDR3 regions from genomic DNA. Turning to the authors' computational methods: The number of nucleated cells in each sample was estimated by amplification of reference gene primers within the assay. Sequence reads were collapsed and filtered to measure the absolute abundance of every unique TCRbeta CDR3 rearrangement. For each sample, productive Simpson clonality was calculated as the square root of Simpson's diversity index across productive rearrangements. Entries here come from immuneACCESS through TCRdb and include only in-frame sequences with V and J called. Some clones fail to appear in such tables; in the studies checked, an unresolved V gene covers under half of the shortfall, and the cause of the remainder is unknown. V and J calls and clone size are given by that table; D and trimming were obtained from the DNA. This sample comprises about 180,000 clones, around 87% of them detected only once. Roughly 2.5% of the sample lies in the top ten.

Each collaborating institution followed its own protocols to collect whole blood in K2EDTA tubes. For TCRbeta analysis, collaborator samples were shipped as frozen whole blood, as isolated PBMCs, or as DNA extracted from either sample type. A remark on this clone: Its antigen remains unidentified. There are no base qualities to consult, and no much larger clone falls within one base.

The specimen sequenced was peripheral blood. The chain is made from TRBV18 and TRBJ2-2; confidence is insufficient to name the D gene. The origin of this receptor is a man aged 35-49 years with active or convalescent COVID-19. The nucleotides are TGTGCCAGCTCACCACTCCTTGACACCGGGGAGCTGTTTTTT. It translates as CASSPLLDTGELFF.